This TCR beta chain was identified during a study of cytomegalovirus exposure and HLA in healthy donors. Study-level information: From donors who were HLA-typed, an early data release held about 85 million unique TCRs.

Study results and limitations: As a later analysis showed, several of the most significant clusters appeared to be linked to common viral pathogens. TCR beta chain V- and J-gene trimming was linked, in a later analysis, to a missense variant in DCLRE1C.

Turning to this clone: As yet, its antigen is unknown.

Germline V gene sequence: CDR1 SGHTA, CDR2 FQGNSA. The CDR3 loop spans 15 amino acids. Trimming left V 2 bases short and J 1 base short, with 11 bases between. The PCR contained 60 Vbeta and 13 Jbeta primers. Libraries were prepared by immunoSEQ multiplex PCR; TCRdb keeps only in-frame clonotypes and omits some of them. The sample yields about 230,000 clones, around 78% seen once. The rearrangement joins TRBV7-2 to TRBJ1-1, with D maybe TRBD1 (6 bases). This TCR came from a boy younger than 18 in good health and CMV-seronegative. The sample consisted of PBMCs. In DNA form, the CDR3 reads TGTGCCAGCAGCTTACTCCTCAGGGGGAACACTGAAGCTTTCTTT. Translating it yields CASSLLLRGNTEAFF.